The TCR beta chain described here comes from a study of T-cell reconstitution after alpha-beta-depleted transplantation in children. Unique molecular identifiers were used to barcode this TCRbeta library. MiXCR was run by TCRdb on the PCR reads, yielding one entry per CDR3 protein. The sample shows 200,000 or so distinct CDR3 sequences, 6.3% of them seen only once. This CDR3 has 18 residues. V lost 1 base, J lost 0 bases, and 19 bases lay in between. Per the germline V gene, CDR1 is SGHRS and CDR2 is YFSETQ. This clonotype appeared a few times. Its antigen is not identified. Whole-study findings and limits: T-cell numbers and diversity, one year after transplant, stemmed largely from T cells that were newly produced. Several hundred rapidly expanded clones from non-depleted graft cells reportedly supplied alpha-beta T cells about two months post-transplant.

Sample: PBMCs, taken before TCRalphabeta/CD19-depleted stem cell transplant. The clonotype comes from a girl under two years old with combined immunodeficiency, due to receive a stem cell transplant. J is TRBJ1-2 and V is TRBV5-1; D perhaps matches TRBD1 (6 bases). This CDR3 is CASSLSPDRSTANYGYTF. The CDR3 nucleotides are TGCGCCAGCAGCTTGTCTCCGGACAGATCGACAGCTAACTATGGCTACACCTTC.